This entry lists 23 T cell receptor beta chains sequenced from one sample in a study of T cells in Graves' hyperthyroidism and ophthalmopathy (dated 2019 in TCRdb). Receptors were amplified or captured by multiplex PCR. For sequencing, an Illumina HiSeq 2000 was employed. Amplification of TCR beta CDR3 regions was carried out from RNA transcripts. The first round of RT-PCR for the TCR CDR3 was performed with the HTBI primer set and the Qiagen OneStep RT-PCR kit. Through fastp at Q25 and MiXCR, TCRdb rebuilt clones from the public reads, retaining in-frame beta chains. All rows with the same CDR3 protein become a single entry with the most common DNA and genes. The sample yields approximately 400,000 distinct CDR3 sequences; around 18% were counted once. The leading ten clones occupy less than 45% of the sample. Sequencing was performed on blood. All receptors derive from a young man with Graves' ophthalmopathy.

A note on this clonotype: A much more abundant neighbour one base away suggests this may be a read error. This CDR3 fails to terminate in the conserved phenylalanine or tryptophan, so it likely reflects a read error. The rearrangement uses TRBV27 and TRBJ2-7; 7 nucleotides align to TRBD1. The length of the CDR3 is 15 residues. V was pared by 3 bases and J by 5 bases, with 10 bases of the junction left unmatched. The germline V gene encodes CDR1 MNHEY and CDR2 SMNVEV (reference sequence). This CDR3 is CASSFKGDRDHEQYL. For the CDR3, the DNA is TGTGCCAGCAGTTTTAAGGGCGACAGGGACCACGAGCAGTACCTC.

This clonotype was counted ten times or more. V gene TRBV20-1 combines with J gene TRBJ1-5, with TRBD1 identical over 7 bases. The CDR3 covers 15 residues. Germline V gives CDR1 DFQATT, CDR2 SNEGSKA (reference sequence). The ends lost 6 bases at V and 1 base at J; junction bases unmatched: 9. The chain's CDR3 is CSARKTQGSNQPQHF. In DNA, the CDR3 is TGCAGTGCACGCAAAACACAGGGGAGCAATCAGCCCCAGCATTTT.

A remark on this clonotype: With a much larger clone just one base away, this may be a read error. The chain recombines TRBV11-2 with TRBJ2-7; 8 positions match TRBD2. Per the germline V gene, CDR1 is SGHAT and CDR2 is FQNNGV. This CDR3 has 15 residues. The CDR3 coding sequence is TGTGCCAGCAGCCGGCTGCCCAGCGGGGGTTACGGGCAGTACTTC. Its protein product is CASSRLPSGGYGQYF.

This clonotype was seen at least ten times. V is TRBV20-1 and J is TRBJ2-3; 10 bases agree with TRBD2. The CDR3 has 16 residues. Germline CDR1 DFQATT, CDR2 SNEGSKA (reference sequence). V gave up 3 bases and J gave up 2 bases; unmatched junction bases: 8. CDR3 sequence: CSARSYSGGPTDTQYF. CDR3 nucleotide sequence: TGCAGTGCTAGGTCGTATAGCGGGGGGCCCACAGATACGCAGTATTTT.

On this clonotype: This may arise from a read error, as a much more abundant clone is one base away. The rearrangement joins TRBV9 to TRBJ1-1; TRBD1 might be the D (6 bases). The germline V gene has CDR1 SGDLS and CDR2 YYNGEE. Trimming took off 6 bases at V and 6 bases at J, with 15 bases between the two ends. The CDR3 has 13 residues. For the CDR3, the DNA is TGTGCCAGCAAATCACAGGGATCGGCTGAAGCTTTCTTT. Translating it yields CASKSQGSAEAFF.

The table lists this clonotype with many counts. This chain connects TRBV11-2 to TRBJ2-7; TRBD2 is a possible D gene (5 bases). This CDR3 is 14 amino acids long. Germline V gene lookup returns CDR1 SGHAT and CDR2 FQNNGV. V lost 5 bases and J lost 5, with 16 bases in between. The CDR3 sequence: CASSRNGGRNEQYF. For the CDR3, the DNA is TGTGCCAGCAGCCGTAATGGAGGTAGAAACGAGCAGTACTTC. Full variable domain (remainder filled in from reference TRBV11-2 and TRBJ2-7): EAGVAQSPRYKIIEKRQSVAFWCNPISGHATLYWYQQILGQGPKLLIQFQNNGVVDDSQLPKDRFSAERLKGVDSTLKIQPAKLEDSAVYLCASSRNGGRNEQYFGPGTRLTVT.

This clonotype was seen only a few times. The CDR3 is CASSLNGGWTDTQYF. The CDR3 DNA is TGCGCCAGCAGCTTGAACGGGGGGTGGACAGATACGCAGTATTTT. The chain has TRBV5-1 and TRBJ2-3; 7 nucleotides line up with TRBD2. V dropped 1 base and J dropped 3; count of bases not matched to a gene: 5. CDR3 length: 15 amino acids. Germline V gene data show CDR1 as SGHRS and CDR2 as YFSETQ. Full variable domain (missing parts from reference TRBV5-1 and TRBJ2-3): KAGVTQTPRYLIKTRGQQVTLSCSPISGHRSVSWYQQTPGQGLQFLFEYFSETQRNKGNFPGRFSGRQFSNSRSEMNVSTLELGDSALYLCASSLNGGWTDTQYFGPGTRLTVL.

This clonotype was observed many times. The chain recombines TRBV3-1 with TRBJ1-1, with D possibly TRBD1 on 5 matching bases. CDR1 is LGHDT and CDR2 is YNNKEL in the germline V gene (reference sequence). The CDR3 sequence is 13 residues long. Trimming removed 1 base at V and 10 bases at J, with 13 bases between. CDR3 bases: TGTGCCAGCAGCCAAGCAGGGCACCGCGCAGCTTTCTTT. Encoded protein: CASSQAGHRAAFF. Variable domain in full (rest from reference TRBV3-1 and TRBJ1-1): DTAVSQTPKYLVTQMGNDKSIKCEQNLGHDTMYWYKQDSKKFLKIMFSYNNKELIINETVPNRFSPKSPDKAHLNLHINSLELGDSAVYFCASSQAGHRAAFFGQGTRLTVV.

This clonotype was recorded only once. A much larger clone lies one base from this, so it may be a read error. The chain is built from TRBV9 and TRBJ1-1; D is perhaps TRBD1 (5 bases). This CDR3 contains 14 residues. Trimming shortened V by 0 bases and J by 6 bases, and 12 bases separated the two germline ends. Per germline, CDR1 SGDLS and CDR2 YYNGEE. CDR3 protein: CASSVVGPGSEAFF. The CDR3 DNA reads as TGTGCCAGCAGCGTAGTGGGGCCCGGGTCTGAAGCTTTCTTT.

This chain joins TRBV6-4 and TRBJ2-7, with D tentatively TRBD1 (5 bases). Between the trimmed V and J ends, which lost 6 bases and 3 bases, there was a span of 15 bases. The CDR3 is made up of 14 amino acids. Germline V gives CDR1 MRHNA, CDR2 SNTAGT. The CDR3 sequence is CASRIRDRVYEQYF. The DNA of the CDR3 is TGTGCCAGCAGGATTAGAGACAGAGTCTACGAGCAGTACTTC.

This clonotype came up a few times. The chain employs TRBV5-1 and TRBJ1-4, with TRBD1 matching over 10 bases. V was pared by 5 bases and J by 5 bases, with 6 bases of the junction left unmatched. This CDR3 has 15 amino acids. Germline assignment: CDR1 SGHRS and CDR2 YFSETQ. Here the CDR3 reads CASRLDRGLNEKLFF. The CDR3 DNA follows: TGCGCCAGCAGACTTGACAGGGGGCTGAATGAAAAACTGTTTTTT.

V and J are TRBV7-2 and TRBJ2-7; D is uncertain. The CDR3 is made up of 18 amino acids. CDR1 is SGHTA, CDR2 FQGNSA, per germline. The V gene lost 6 bases and the J gene lost 3 bases, with 27 bases spanning the gap. CDR3 in DNA: TGTGCCAGCAGTTTAAGGACGCCAACAAGCCTTCTATTCTACGAGCAGTACTTC. Residues: CASSLRTPTSLLFYEQYF.

This clonotype was seen repeatedly, ten times or more. The chain uses TRBV28 and TRBJ1-1; D possibly corresponds to TRBD1 (5 bases). CDR1 is MDHEN and CDR2 is SYDVKM in the germline V gene. Trimming left V 2 bases short and J 4 bases short, with 11 bases between. CDR3 length equals 14 residues. The CDR3 DNA reads TGTGCCAGCAGTTTAGTCCAGGGCAGCACTGAAGCTTTCTTT. Amino acid sequence: CASSLVQGSTEAFF.

V is TRBV14 and J is TRBJ2-3; D is undetermined. V was pared by 0 bases and J by 4 bases, with 11 bases between. CDR1 and CDR2 (germline): SGHDN, FVKESK. The CDR3 is made up of 15 amino acids. The CDR3 region is CASSQDGVIPDTQYF. The CDR3 coding sequence is TGTGCCAGCAGCCAAGATGGGGTGATCCCAGATACGCAGTATTTT. Variable domain in full (rest from reference TRBV14 and TRBJ2-3): EAGVTQFPSHSVIEKGQTVTLRCDPISGHDNLYWYRRVMGKEIKFLLHFVKESKQDESGMPNNRFLAERTGGTYSTLKVQPAELEDSGVYFCASSQDGVIPDTQYFGPGTRLTVL.

This clonotype was found a few times. The chain combines TRBV18 with TRBJ2-1, with TRBD1 matching over 9 bases. V was clipped by 0 bases and J by 5 bases; unmatched bases: 5. The CDR3 sequence is 16 residues long. Germline assignment: CDR1 KGHSH and CDR2 LQKENI. The CDR3 loop reads CASSPPGQGGHNEQFF. CDR3 sequence (DNA): TGTGCCAGCTCACCACCGGGACAGGGAGGGCACAATGAGCAGTTCTTC.

This clonotype came up a few times. The V call is TRBV5-6, the J call TRBJ1-3, with D possibly matching TRBD1 (5 bases). The CDR3 sequence is 21 residues long. The V and J ends lost 4 bases and 0 bases respectively, with 29 bases between them. Per germline, CDR1 SGHDT and CDR2 YYEEEE. CDR3 in amino acids: CASSQTVPPWGTSSSGNTIYF. In nucleotides, the CDR3 is TGTGCCAGCAGCCAGACAGTCCCCCCGTGGGGCACCAGTTCCTCTGGAAACACCATATATTTT.

This clonotype came up many times. The V and J genes are TRBV2 and TRBJ2-1; no reliable D call. In germline, CDR1 is SNHLY, CDR2 FYNNEI. V was pared by 11 bases and J by 8 bases, with 10 bases between. The CDR3 spans 10 residues. The CDR3 sequence is CALRPDEQFF. The CDR3 nucleotides read TGTGCCCTTCGACCGGATGAGCAGTTCTTC. Based on the CDR3 plus reference TRBV2 and TRBJ2-1, the full variable domain is EPEVTQTPSHQVTQMGQEVILRCVPISNHLYFYWYRQILGQKVEFLVSFYNNEISEKSEIFDDQFSVERPDGSNFTLKIRSTKLEDSAMYFCALRPDEQFFGPGTRLTVL.

This clonotype showed up many times. This sequence joins TRBV11-2 and TRBJ1-1; unclear D gene. The CDR3 covers 16 residues. V was clipped by 5 bases and J by 0 bases, with 16 bases between them. Germline V gene sequence: CDR1 SGHAT, CDR2 FQNNGV. The DNA for the CDR3 is TGTGCCAGCAGCCCAGCTGGGTCGAGGGTGAACACTGAAGCTTTCTTT. Encoded protein: CASSPAGSRVNTEAFF.

CDR3 region: CASRTDYNEQFF. CDR3 coding DNA: TGTGCCAGCAGGACAGACTACAATGAGCAGTTCTTC. V usage is TRBV7-9 and J usage is TRBJ2-1; D perhaps matches TRBD1 (5 bases). From germline, CDR1 is SEHNR and CDR2 FQNEAQ (reference sequence). There are 12 residues in the CDR3. Trimming took off 6 bases at V and 3 bases at J, with 6 bases between the two ends.

J is TRBJ2-7 and V is TRBV19; 10 nucleotides line up with TRBD1. CDR1 is LNHDA and CDR2 is SQIVND in the germline V gene (reference sequence). The CDR3 is made up of 15 amino acids. V lost 4 bases, J lost 5 bases, and 8 bases stayed unmatched. The CDR3 coding sequence is TGTGCCAGTAGTAGCGCCGGGACAGGGGTCGACGAGCAGTACTTC. It yields the protein CASSSAGTGVDEQYF. The full variable domain, completed using reference TRBV19 and TRBJ2-7, is DGGITQSPKYLFRKEGQNVTLSCEQNLNHDAMYWYRQDPGQGLRLIYYSQIVNDFQKGDIAEGYSVSREKKESFPLTVTSAQKNPTAFYLCASSSAGTGVDEQYFGPGTRLTVT.

The CDR3 bases are TGTGCCAGCAGCCGGACAGGGGATTCACCCCTCCACTTT. Protein product: CASSRTGDSPLHF. The chain recombines TRBV2 with TRBJ1-6; 9 nucleotides match TRBD1. The germline CDR1 and CDR2 sequences are SNHLY and FYNNEI. Germline trimming cut 6 bases from V and 8 bases from J; bases unmatched to any gene: 2. The CDR3 has 13 residues.

This chain uses TRBV28 with TRBJ2-4; TRBD2 aligns across 8 bases. The V and J ends lost 6 bases and 1 base, in that order; junction bases with no gene match: 11. The CDR3 is 17 residues long. The germline gives CDR1 MDHEN, CDR2 SYDVKM. CDR3 residues: CASRPYASGSAKNIQYF. In nucleotides, the CDR3 is TGTGCCAGCAGACCTTATGCCAGCGGGAGTGCCAAAAACATTCAGTACTTC.

CDR3 protein: CASSQGRAPRDTEAFF. CDR3 nucleotide sequence: TGTGCCAGCAGCCAAGGGAGGGCCCCTCGGGACACTGAAGCTTTCTTT. This rearrangement joins TRBV6-1 to TRBJ1-1; no firm D call. V was shortened by 6 bases and J by 3 bases, with 20 bases between the two germline ends. The germline gives CDR1 MNHNS, CDR2 SASEGT. The length of the CDR3 is 16 residues.